This T cell receptor beta chain was identified in a study of T cell responses to AZD1222 COVID-19 vaccine. Study-wide results and limits: Spike-wide vaccine-associated CD4 TCRs dominated at 160-218 and 743-854. Spike-specific TCRs gained breadth and depth after people received two AZD1222 doses.

The V gene end was trimmed by 3 bases and the J gene end by 2 bases; junction bases not matched to a gene: 8. Per germline, CDR1 SQVTM and CDR2 ANQGSEA. This CDR3 contains 15 residues. With respect to this clone: Its antigen is unidentified.

Repertoires were generated with immunoSEQ multiplex PCR, while TCRdb's copy carries only in-frame clones and drops some. This sample has around 70,000 clones, with about nine tenths found just once. This clonotype was sampled from an adult in good health. The gene calls are TRBV29-1 and TRBJ2-7; 9 bases are a match to TRBD1. The sequencing used peripheral blood, collected on day 0 of AZD1222 vaccination. CDR3 bases: TGCAGCGTTGACCGCGGGACAGGGAACCCCTACGAGCAGTACTTC. It translates to CSVDRGTGNPYEQYF.